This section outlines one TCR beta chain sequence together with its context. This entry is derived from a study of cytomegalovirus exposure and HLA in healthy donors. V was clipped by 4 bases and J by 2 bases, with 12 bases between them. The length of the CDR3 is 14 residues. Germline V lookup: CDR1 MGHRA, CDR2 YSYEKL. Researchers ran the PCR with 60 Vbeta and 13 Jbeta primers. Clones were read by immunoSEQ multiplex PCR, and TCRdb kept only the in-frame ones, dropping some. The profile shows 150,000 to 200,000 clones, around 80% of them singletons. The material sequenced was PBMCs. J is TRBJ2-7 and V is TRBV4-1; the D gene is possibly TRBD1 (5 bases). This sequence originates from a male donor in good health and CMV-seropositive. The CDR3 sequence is CASSPTDLPYEQYF. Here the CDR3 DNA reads TGCGCCAGCAGCCCGACAGACCTACCCTACGAGCAGTACTTC.